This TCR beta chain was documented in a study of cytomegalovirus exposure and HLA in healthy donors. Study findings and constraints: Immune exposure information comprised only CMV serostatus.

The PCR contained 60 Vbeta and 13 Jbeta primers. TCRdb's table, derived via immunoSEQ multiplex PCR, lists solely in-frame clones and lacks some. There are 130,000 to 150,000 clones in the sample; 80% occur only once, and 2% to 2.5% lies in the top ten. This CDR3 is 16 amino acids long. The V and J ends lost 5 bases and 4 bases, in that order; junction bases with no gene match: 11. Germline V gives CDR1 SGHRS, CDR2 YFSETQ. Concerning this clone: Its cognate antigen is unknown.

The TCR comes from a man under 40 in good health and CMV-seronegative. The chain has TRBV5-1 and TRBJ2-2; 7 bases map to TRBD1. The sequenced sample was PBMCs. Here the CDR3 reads CASRGAGTEITGELFF. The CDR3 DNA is TGCGCCAGCAGGGGGGCCGGGACAGAGATCACCGGGGAGCTGTTTTTT. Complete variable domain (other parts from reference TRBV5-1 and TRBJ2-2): KAGVTQTPRYLIKTRGQQVTLSCSPISGHRSVSWYQQTPGQGLQFLFEYFSETQRNKGNFPGRFSGRQFSNSRSEMNVSTLELGDSALYLCASRGAGTEITGELFFGEGSRLTVL.